What follows describes a single T cell receptor (beta chain). This sample is part of a study of T cell changes during pregnancy in multiple sclerosis. Clones were sequenced by immunoSEQ multiplex PCR, and TCRdb holds only the in-frame ones, with some missing. The repertoire holds about 41,000 clones, with about nine tenths as singletons. Germline CDR1 reads SGHTA; CDR2 reads FQGNSA. The CDR3 consists of 21 residues. J was trimmed by 0 bases and V by 0 bases; bases with no gene match: 14. The sequence was obtained from a female donor with multiple sclerosis, enrolled in a pregnancy study. The gene calls are TRBV7-2 and TRBJ1-3, with 10 positions matching TRBD1. The source was CD4+ T cells from peripheral blood mononuclear cells, collected in the first trimester of pregnancy. The CDR3 is CASSLATTGTGALNSGNTIYF. DNA for the CDR3: TGTGCCAGCAGCTTAGCTACTACCGGGACAGGGGCCTTAAACTCTGGAAACACCATATATTTT.